These T cell receptor beta chains were read from a single sample in a study of T cell repertoires in cytomegalovirus infection. From the reads, TCRdb called clonotypes with MiXCR, one entry per CDR3 protein. The sample lists about 250,000 distinct CDR3 sequences; around 6.6% were seen once. The sample comprised PBMCs. The source is a human donor in good health (CMV status not recorded). Some clones in this sample may be carry-over from other donors' samples. Each CDR3 is given with its conserved first and last residue. The order of the fields is V gene, J gene, D gene, clone size, CDR3 DNA, CDR3 protein. D genes are given only for firm matches. Not every row has a clone size; where given, it reads once, few, many or a size class.

TRBV27,TRBJ1-2,TRBD1,-,TGTGCCAGCAACGGAGGACGGACAGGGGGACCCTTTAGCGGCTACACCTTC,CASNGGRTGGPFSGYTF
TRBV28,TRBJ1-5,-,-,TGTGCCAGCAGTTTAAGCGGTCTAGGACAGAGAAACAATCAGCCCCAGCATTTT,CASSLSGLGQRNNQPQHF
TRBV28,TRBJ1-1,-,many,TGTGCCAGCAGTTTATTGGACAACTCAAACACTGAAGCTTTCTTT,CASSLLDNSNTEAFF
TRBV20-1,TRBJ2-3,-,many,TGCAGTGCTAGAGATTCCAACACAGATACGCAGTATTTT,CSARDSNTDTQYF
TRBV20-1,TRBJ2-7,-,-,TGCAGTGCTAGTTCAAGACGGGAGAACACCTACGAGCAGTACTTC,CSASSRRENTYEQYF
TRBV7-6,TRBJ1-1,TRBD1,many,TGTGCCAGCAGCTTAGGGACAGGGCGAGATGAAGCTTTCTTT,CASSLGTGRDEAFF
TRBV5-1,TRBJ2-1,-,-,TGCGCCAGCAGCTTGGTTCGGGGTAGTGGAGAGTTCTTC,CASSLVRGSGEFF
TRBV6-1,TRBJ1-1,-,many,TGTGCCAGCACCCGAACGGGAGACACTGAAGCTTTCTTT,CASTRTGDTEAFF
TRBV12-3/TRBV12-4,TRBJ1-1,TRBD1,-,TGTGCCAGCAGTTCCGGGACAGTAGACGCTGAAGCTTTCTTT,CASSSGTVDAEAFF
TRBV5-1,TRBJ1-4,TRBD1,many,TGCGCCAGCAGCCCCTCGGACAGGGGAAATGAAAAACTGTTTTTT,CASSPSDRGNEKLFF
TRBV7-2,TRBJ1-1,-,many,TGTGCCAGCAGCTGGGGGGGGGCTTTTGACACTGAAGCTTTCTTT,CASSWGGAFDTEAFF
TRBV28,TRBJ1-2,TRBD1,many,TGTGCCAGCAGTGATGACAGGGTTGGCTACACCTTC,CASSDDRVGYTF
TRBV7-8,TRBJ2-5,TRBD1,many,TGTGCCAGCAGCCAAAACCCAGGGGGCTCAGGACGCCAAGAGACCCAGTACTTC,CASSQNPGGSGRQETQYF
TRBV6-1,TRBJ1-5,-,large,TGTGCCAGCAGTGCCGTGACCTGGGAGCCCCAGCATTTT,CASSAVTWEPQHF
TRBV7-2,TRBJ1-1,-,many,TGTGCCAGCAGCTTATCCCAGGGAGGCACTGAAGCTTTCTTT,CASSLSQGGTEAFF
TRBV20-1,TRBJ2-1,-,many,TGCAGTGCTAGAGGGGAACGGGACAGCGGTGGACTAGAGGGGGCCTACAATGAGCAGTTCTTC,CSARGERDSGGLEGAYNEQFF
TRBV20-1,TRBJ2-7,-,many,TGCAGTGCTAGTCCCCCCCAGGAGTCCTACGAGCAGTACTTC,CSASPPQESYEQYF
TRBV28,TRBJ1-2,-,many,TGTGCCAGCAGTTACCAGGGGACTAACTATGGCTACACCTTC,CASSYQGTNYGYTF
TRBV18,TRBJ1-1,-,many,TGTGCCAGCTCGTCCGGCCGTTTGAGAGGAACTGAAGCTTTCTTT,CASSSGRLRGTEAFF
TRBV20-1,TRBJ2-5,-,-,TGCAGTGCTAGAGATATCCGGGGGCGCGGAGAGACCCAGTACTTC,CSARDIRGRGETQYF
TRBV5-6,TRBJ2-1,TRBD1,-,TGTGCCGGCAGCGTCGGGACAGGGGGCTACAATGAGCAGTTCTTC,CAGSVGTGGYNEQFF
TRBV7-2,TRBJ1-5,-,many,TGTGCCAGCAGCTTACGAGACTCGGGTCAGCCCCAGCATTTT,CASSLRDSGQPQHF
TRBV12-3/TRBV12-4,TRBJ2-1,TRBD2,-,TGTGCCAGCAGTTTAGCGGCACTAGCGGGGAGCACCCAGCAGTTCTTC,CASSLAALAGSTQQFF
TRBV10-3,TRBJ2-2,TRBD1,-,TGTGCCATCAGTGTGGGGATGGAGAGGGGGCTCACCGGGGAGCTGTTTTTT,CAISVGMERGLTGELFF
TRBV29-1,TRBJ2-5,-,few,TGCAGCGTTGAAGTACCCAACCAAGAGACCCAGTACTTC,CSVEVPNQETQYF
TRBV4-3,TRBJ1-4,-,many,TGCGCCAGCAGCCAAGCCAGAGGGGCGGACAGTAATGAAAAACTGTTTTTT,CASSQARGADSNEKLFF
TRBV20-1,TRBJ2-7,TRBD1,many,TGCAGTGCGAGAGGGGACAGTGGAAACGAGCAGTACTTC,CSARGDSGNEQYF
TRBV29-1,TRBJ2-1,TRBD1,many,TGCAGCGTTACTGAAATGACAGGGGCTGATGAGCAGTTCTTC,CSVTEMTGADEQFF
TRBV20-1,TRBJ2-4,-,many,TGCAGTGCTAGGCCCATTCTAACAGGGGGGGGGGCCAAAAACATTCAGTACTTC,CSARPILTGGGAKNIQYF
TRBV20-1,TRBJ1-1,-,many,TGCAGTGCTAGAGACAGGGCTGAAGCTTTCTTT,CSARDRAEAFF
TRBV6-1,TRBJ1-5,-,many,TGTGCCAGCAGCCTGCCCTTTAATAGCAATCAGCCCCAGCATTTT,CASSLPFNSNQPQHF
TRBV19,TRBJ1-5,-,many,TGTGCCAGTAGTCCTTTCCAGGGGAATCAGCCCCAGCATTTT,CASSPFQGNQPQHF
TRBV28,TRBJ1-4,-,many,TGTGCCAGCAGTGCCCCGGGTGGAAAGACTAATGAAAAACTGTTTTTT,CASSAPGGKTNEKLFF
TRBV7-2,TRBJ2-2,-,many,TGTGCCAGCAGCCCCCAGACGTTCTACACCGGGGAGCTGTTTTTT,CASSPQTFYTGELFF
TRBV5-8,TRBJ2-7,-,-,TGTGCCAGCAGCGACAACCGTGGCTACGAGCAGTACTTC,CASSDNRGYEQYF
TRBV2,TRBJ1-5,TRBD1,many,TGTGCCGGGTCGACAGGGATTTACAATCAGCCCCAGCATTTT,CAGSTGIYNQPQHF
TRBV10-3,TRBJ2-7,TRBD2,many,TGTGCCATCAGTCTTAGCGGGGGGGCCTACGAGCAGTACTTC,CAISLSGGAYEQYF
TRBV28,TRBJ2-1,TRBD2,many,TGTGCCAGCAGGACTCAGCGACTAGCGGGCGTCTCCTACAATGAGCAGTTCTTC,CASRTQRLAGVSYNEQFF
TRBV20-1,TRBJ2-4,-,many,TGCAGTGCTAGAGATAGTTCAGGTTCCAAAAACATTCAGTACTTC,CSARDSSGSKNIQYF
TRBV7-2,TRBJ2-5,-,many,TGTGCCAGCAGCTTAGGGCCGGGGCAAGAGACCCAGTACTTC,CASSLGPGQETQYF
TRBV18,TRBJ1-5,-,once,TGTGCCAGCTCACCTTCCGGGGGCGGACAGCCCCAGCATTTT,CASSPSGGGQPQHF
TRBV5-1,TRBJ1-2,-,many,TGCGCCAGCAGCTTAGAGTCAGGGGCGGATGGCTACACCTTC,CASSLESGADGYTF
TRBV7-2,TRBJ1-2,-,many,TGTGCCAGCAGCCCTCGGGTCTTAGCGGCGGATGGCTACACCTTC,CASSPRVLAADGYTF
TRBV9,TRBJ1-1,TRBD1,many,TGTGCCAGCACCTCAAGTGGACAGGGGGACGCCGAAGCTTTCTTT,CASTSSGQGDAEAFF
TRBV5-6,TRBJ2-1,TRBD2,many,TGTGCCAGCAGCCCCCTAGCGGGGGTAAACAATGAGCAGTTCTTC,CASSPLAGVNNEQFF
TRBV6-6,TRBJ1-3,TRBD1,many,TGTGCCAGCAGTTTTGGGACAGGCGTTAAGAGAACGGCTGGAAACACCATATATTTT,CASSFGTGVKRTAGNTIYF
TRBV30,TRBJ1-3,-,many,TGTGCCTGGAGTGTACAAGGGACTTTCCGGAACACCATATATTTT,CAWSVQGTFRNTIYF
TRBV2,TRBJ1-1,-,many,TGTGCCAGAGGACAGCAGAACACTGAAGCTTTCTTT,CARGQQNTEAFF
TRBV6-2/TRBV6-3,TRBJ2-2,TRBD1,many,TGTGCCAGCAGCACCGGGACAGGGGGTAGTACCGGGGAGCTGTTTTTT,CASSTGTGGSTGELFF
TRBV4-2,TRBJ2-7,TRBD2,many,TGTGCCAGCAGCCAAGGGGATAGCGGGGGGCCCAGTGGGTACGAGCAGTACTTC,CASSQGDSGGPSGYEQYF
TRBV5-1,TRBJ1-1,TRBD1,many,TGCGCCAGCAGCTTGACCATAACAGGGGGCACTGAAGCTTTCTTT,CASSLTITGGTEAFF
TRBV20-1,TRBJ2-3,-,many,TGCAGTGCTAGAGGGGGACTCCGCACAGATACGCAGTATTTT,CSARGGLRTDTQYF
TRBV25-1,TRBJ1-5,-,many,TGTGCCAGCAGTGAAAGAAATCAGCCCCAGCATTTT,CASSERNQPQHF
TRBV7-3,TRBJ2-5,-,many,TGTGCCAGCAGCCAAGCCCGGGGTGAGACCCAGTACTTC,CASSQARGETQYF
TRBV15,TRBJ2-4,-,few,TGTGCCACCAGCAGATCCCCCACGGACATTCAGTACTTC,CATSRSPTDIQYF
TRBV20-1,TRBJ2-1,-,many,TGCAGTGCTAGAGGCGGGGAAGAGCGCTACTCCTACAATGAGCAGTTCTTC,CSARGGEERYSYNEQFF
TRBV20-1,TRBJ1-1,-,many,TGCAGTGCTAGAGTGCCGGGAATGAACACTGAAGCTTTCTTT,CSARVPGMNTEAFF